The 28 T cell receptor beta chains in this list originate from one sample, sequenced in a study of T cell changes during pregnancy in multiple sclerosis. The protocol was immunoSEQ multiplex PCR, while the TCRdb copy is restricted to in-frame clones and leaves out a portion. The repertoire holds about 80,000 clones, with about 94% as singletons. The material sequenced was peripheral blood, taken in the second trimester of pregnancy. The receptor set was obtained from a female donor in good health, enrolled as a control in a pregnancy study.

The chain uses TRBV11-2 and TRBJ1-1; 10 bases agree with TRBD1. The CDR3 spans 15 residues. Looked up from germline, CDR1 is SGHAT and CDR2 is FQNNGV. J gave up 2 bases and V 6 bases, and 6 bases lay outside the gene matches. The CDR3 is CASRNWTGGNTEAFF. The CDR3 region has the DNA TGTGCCAGCAGAAACTGGACAGGGGGAAACACTGAAGCTTTCTTT.

The chain uses TRBV19 and TRBJ2-3, with 8 positions matching TRBD2. Trimming at V came to 9 bases and at J to 1 base, leaving 15 bases not matched to a gene. CDR3 size: 17 residues. CDR1 is LNHDA and CDR2 is SQIVND in the germline V gene (reference sequence). The CDR3: CASDAGAASGRTDTQYF. In DNA, the CDR3 is TGTGCCAGCGATGCGGGGGCGGCTAGCGGGCGCACAGATACGCAGTATTTT. The full variable domain, rest sourced from reference TRBV19 and TRBJ2-3, is DGGITQSPKYLFRKEGQNVTLSCEQNLNHDAMYWYRQDPGQGLRLIYYSQIVNDFQKGDIAEGYSVSREKKESFPLTVTSAQKNPTAFYLCASDAGAASGRTDTQYFGPGTRLTVL.

V and J are TRBV7-8 and TRBJ2-7; 9 bases map to TRBD2. The CDR3 spans 14 residues. Germline lookup yields CDR1 SGHVS and CDR2 FQNEAQ. V lost 4 bases to trimming and J lost 2 bases; unmatched junction nucleotides: 3. The CDR3: CASSSLAGTYEQYF. CDR3 DNA: TGTGCCAGCAGCTCCCTAGCGGGGACCTACGAGCAGTACTTC.

Comment on this clone: The same CDR3 can be traced to other DNA sequences in this sample. The V gene is TRBV5-4, the J gene TRBJ1-2, with 7 nucleotides matching TRBD1. This CDR3 spans 12 amino acids. Germline CDR1 and CDR2: SGHNT and YYREEE (reference sequence). Trimming removed 4 bases from V and 4 bases from J; junction bases left unmatched: 1. This CDR3 is CASSRDSYGYTF. DNA for the CDR3: TGTGCCAGCAGCAGGGACAGCTATGGCTACACCTTC.

The rearrangement links TRBV5-4 to TRBJ2-5; maybe TRBD1 (6 bases). This CDR3 spans 15 amino acids. Deletions cut 4 bases from V and 2 bases from J, with 15 bases between. The germline gives CDR1 SGHNT, CDR2 YYREEE (reference sequence). CDR3 loop: CASSKLGQKQETQYF. The CDR3 nucleotides are TGTGCCAGCAGCAAACTGGGACAAAAACAAGAGACCCAGTACTTC. Based on the CDR3 plus reference TRBV5-4 and TRBJ2-5, the full variable domain is ETGVTQSPTHLIKTRGQQVTLRCSSQSGHNTVSWYQQALGQGPQFIFQYYREEENGRGNFPPRFSGLQFPNYSSELNVNALELDDSALYLCASSKLGQKQETQYFGPGTRLLVL.

CDR3 DNA: TGTGCCATCAGCGCTAACCGACAGGGGCAAGAGACCCAGTACTTC. The encoded protein is CAISANRQGQETQYF. The V gene is TRBV10-3, the J gene TRBJ2-5; 8 bases fit TRBD1. The V segment lost 6 bases and the J segment 2 bases; nucleotides outside the gene matches: 8. The CDR3 length is 15 residues. Germline V lookup: CDR1 ENHRY, CDR2 SYGVKD.

The CDR3 DNA reads TGTGCCAGCAGCTTAAGGGGGTTTGGAGGCTACACCTTC. Residues: CASSLRGFGGYTF. The chain couples TRBV7-9 to TRBJ1-2, with a tentative D call TRBD1 (6 bases). V lost 2 bases to trimming and J lost 8 bases, with 12 bases between them. CDR3 length equals 13 residues. CDR1 and CDR2 from the germline V gene are SEHNR and FQNEAQ (reference sequence).

This clone was seen once. This chain joins TRBV28 and TRBJ1-3; D not certain. The CDR3 consists of 14 residues. Germline V gene sequence: CDR1 MDHEN, CDR2 SYDVKM. Deletions cut 3 bases from V and 0 bases from J, with 6 bases between. CDR3 region: CASSFSPSGNTIYF. CDR3 sequence (DNA): TGTGCCAGCAGTTTCTCCCCCTCTGGAAACACCATATATTTT.

The chain uses TRBV27 and TRBJ1-1; 9 bases are shared with TRBD1. V gave up 4 bases and J gave up 3 bases; unmatched junction bases: 0. Germline loops: CDR1 MNHEY, CDR2 SMNVEV (reference sequence). The CDR3 is made up of 13 amino acids. CDR3 region: CASSWTGDTEAFF. Written as DNA, the CDR3 is TGTGCCAGCAGTTGGACAGGGGACACTGAAGCTTTCTTT.

The rearrangement joins TRBV5-1 to TRBJ1-1; TRBD1 matches at 9 bases. V shed 3 bases and J 4 bases; nucleotides not matched to a gene: 10. Germline CDR1 is SGHRS and CDR2 is YFSETQ. This CDR3 is built from 16 residues. CDR3 loop: CASSWVGTGLGTEAFF. The DNA of the CDR3 is TGCGCCAGCAGCTGGGTGGGGACAGGGTTGGGCACTGAAGCTTTCTTT.

CDR3 DNA: TGTGCCAGCAGTTTGGGGCTAGCGGGAGGGGCAGATACGCAGTATTTT. This sequence encodes CASSLGLAGGADTQYF. The rearrangement joins TRBV27 to TRBJ2-3, with 12 bases fitting TRBD2. The trim removed 3 bases at V and 4 bases at J, leaving 5 bases unmatched. This CDR3 spans 16 amino acids. Germline CDR1 and CDR2: MNHEY and SMNVEV (reference sequence).

The gene calls are TRBV2 and TRBJ1-4; 10 bases are a match to TRBD1. The CDR3 has 15 residues. Germline CDR1 reads SNHLY; CDR2 reads FYNNEI. Germline trimming cut 6 bases from V and 10 bases from J; bases unmatched to any gene: 11. CDR3 protein: CASRGDRGRGGKLFF. DNA of the CDR3: TGTGCCAGCAGAGGGGACAGGGGCCGTGGTGGAAAACTGTTTTTT.

This chain connects TRBV7-2 to TRBJ2-7, with 7 nucleotides matching TRBD2. Germline CDR1 reads SGHTA; CDR2 reads FQGNSA. The CDR3 spans 15 residues. The junction had 14 bases not matched to a gene; V was cut back by 5 bases and J by 7 bases. The CDR3 is CASSPRAGDAREQYF. CDR3 coding DNA: TGTGCCAGCAGCCCCCGGGCGGGAGACGCTAGGGAGCAGTACTTC.

Here the CDR3 reads CASSFVGQAQPTGELFF. DNA of the CDR3: TGTGCCAGCAGCTTTGTTGGGCAAGCTCAACCCACCGGGGAGCTGTTTTTT. The J gene is TRBJ2-2, the V gene TRBV7-2; D uncertain. In germline, CDR1 is SGHTA, CDR2 FQGNSA. V dropped 3 bases and J dropped 4 bases, with 18 bases sitting between them. The length of the CDR3 is 17 residues.

In nucleotides, the CDR3 is TGTGCCAGCAGCTTCCTAGCGGGAGGGCATGCCGAGCAGTACTTC. It encodes CASSFLAGGHAEQYF. The gene calls are TRBV7-9 and TRBJ2-7; the match to TRBD2 covers 12 bases. This CDR3 has 15 residues. Germline assignment: CDR1 SEHNR and CDR2 FQNEAQ (reference sequence). With V trimmed by 3 bases and J by 6 bases, 6 bases remained unmatched.

The V call is TRBV6-5, the J call TRBJ2-7; 10 nucleotides line up with TRBD1. V lost 0 bases to trimming and J lost 8 bases; unmatched junction nucleotides: 7. Germline V gene lookup returns CDR1 MNHEY and CDR2 SVGAGI. The CDR3 is made up of 15 amino acids. CDR3 sequence reads: CASSYSPPGQGQQYF. The CDR3 DNA reads as TGTGCCAGCAGTTACTCTCCCCCGGGACAGGGGCAGCAGTACTTC.

The V gene is TRBV19, the J gene TRBJ1-1, with 10 positions matching TRBD1. V trimming: 6 bases; J trimming: 1 base; junction bases outside the gene matches: 11. The CDR3 runs 17 residues. Germline CDR1 and CDR2: LNHDA and SQIVND (reference sequence). Here the CDR3 DNA reads TGTGCCAGTAGCACCTTCTGGACAGGGGGTACGAACACTGAAGCTTTCTTT. Its protein is CASSTFWTGGTNTEAFF.

The CDR3 DNA reads TGTGCCAGCAGCTTAGGTGCGGGGGTAGCACAAGAGACCCAGTACTTC. This codes for CASSLGAGVAQETQYF. The genes are TRBV11-3 and TRBJ2-5; 7 nucleotides agree with TRBD2. CDR3 size: 16 residues. Germline V gene lookup returns CDR1 SGHNT and CDR2 YENEEA. J was trimmed by 2 bases and V by 1 base; bases with no gene match: 7.

For the CDR3, the DNA is TGTGCCAGCAGCTGGGGACTAGCGGGGAACAATGAGCAGTTCTTC. It is translated as CASSWGLAGNNEQFF. This chain connects TRBV5-8 to TRBJ2-1; 13 bases are a match to TRBD2. CDR1 and CDR2 from the germline V gene are SGHTS and YDEGEE. This CDR3 spans 15 amino acids. Trimming removed 3 bases from V and 5 bases from J; junction bases left unmatched: 2.

This rearrangement joins TRBV7-9 to TRBJ1-2; TRBD1 is a possible D gene (6 bases). This CDR3 is built from 18 residues. V lost 5 bases, J lost 0 bases, and 22 bases lay in between. Germline lookup yields CDR1 SEHNR and CDR2 FQNEAQ (reference sequence). The CDR3 nucleotides read TGTGCCAGCAGCAATGCCGTAGACAGGTTCTTCCCTAACTATGGCTACACCTTC. It is translated as CASSNAVDRFFPNYGYTF.

This chain connects TRBV11-2 to TRBJ1-4; no clear D gene. Germline CDR1 SGHAT, CDR2 FQNNGV. The ends were cut back, 5 bases at V and 0 bases at J, with 19 bases in the middle. The length of the CDR3 is 18 residues. The CDR3 protein is CASSRGSSRIATNEKLFF. The CDR3 DNA reads TGTGCCAGCAGCCGAGGGTCGTCCCGAATTGCAACTAATGAAAAACTGTTTTTT.

The genes are TRBV5-4 and TRBJ2-5, with TRBD2 matching over 12 bases. Germline V gene data show CDR1 as SGHNT and CDR2 as YYREEE (reference sequence). V shed 4 bases, J shed 3 bases, and the junction held 10 bases outside the gene matches. CDR3 length: 17 residues. The CDR3 DNA sequence: TGTGCCAGCAGCGCCGGACTAGCGGGGAAGCTTGAAGAGACCCAGTACTTC. Protein: CASSAGLAGKLEETQYF. Supplemented by reference TRBV5-4 and TRBJ2-5, the full variable domain reads ETGVTQSPTHLIKTRGQQVTLRCSSQSGHNTVSWYQQALGQGPQFIFQYYREEENGRGNFPPRFSGLQFPNYSSELNVNALELDDSALYLCASSAGLAGKLEETQYFGPGTRLLVL.

The gene calls are TRBV18 and TRBJ1-3; TRBD1 aligns across 7 bases. The CDR3 covers 18 residues. The V gene end was trimmed by 0 bases and the J gene end by 0 bases; junction bases not matched to a gene: 8. Germline V gene data show CDR1 as KGHSH and CDR2 as LQKENI. CDR3 in DNA: TGTGCCAGCTCACCACCACCGGGACAGATGTACTCTGGAAACACCATATATTTT. Translated, it gives CASSPPPGQMYSGNTIYF.

V usage is TRBV10-3 and J usage is TRBJ2-3; 8 positions match TRBD2. Trimming at V came to 6 bases and at J to 4 bases, leaving 6 bases not matched to a gene. This CDR3 contains 14 residues. Germline V lookup: CDR1 ENHRY, CDR2 SYGVKD. CDR3 DNA: TGTGCCATCAGCCTAACGGGAGGGGCAGATACGCAGTATTTT. The encoded protein is CAISLTGGADTQYF.

The chain has TRBV6-5 and TRBJ2-7; D is uncertain. The CDR3 is made up of 15 amino acids. Germline V gene lookup returns CDR1 MNHEY and CDR2 SVGAGI. The V and J ends lost 6 bases and 5 bases respectively, with 20 bases between them. CDR3 amino acids: CASSPSPGPLDEQYF. The CDR3, as DNA: TGTGCCAGCAGCCCCTCCCCGGGTCCCCTGGACGAGCAGTACTTC.

This sequence joins TRBV5-1 and TRBJ2-7; maybe TRBD1 (5 bases). Near its end, the DNA agrees better with TRBJ2-5, so the J call may be wrong. The CDR3 is 14 amino acids. CDR1 and CDR2 from the germline V gene are SGHRS and YFSETQ. The CDR3 is CASSFMKGEETQYF. In DNA, the CDR3 is TGCGCCAGCAGCTTCATGAAAGGGGAAGAGACCCAGTACTTC.

V usage is TRBV5-3 and J usage is TRBJ2-7, with 12 bases matching TRBD2. Being an ORF, TRBV5-3 has a function that is uncertain. This CDR3 region has 17 residues. V was clipped by 8 bases and J by 3 bases; unmatched bases: 15. The CDR3 loop is CARTGLAGPRAVYEQYF. For the CDR3, the DNA is TGTGCCAGGACCGGACTAGCGGGACCCCGCGCGGTCTACGAGCAGTACTTC.

V gene TRBV5-1 combines with J gene TRBJ1-1; D gene uncertain. V shed 1 base and J shed 8 bases, with 12 bases lying between them. Germline CDR1 SGHRS, CDR2 YFSETQ. The CDR3 is made up of 13 amino acids. The CDR3 protein is CASSLSGVREAFF. The CDR3 coding sequence is TGCGCCAGCAGCTTGAGCGGGGTTCGGGAAGCTTTCTTT.